This is a list of T cell receptor beta chains from one sample in a study of OX40 agonist ivuxolimab in advanced cancers. TCRdb's copy holds only in-frame clones and misses some; the assay was immunoSEQ multiplex PCR. The sample carries some 64,000 clones, approximately 86% recorded once. The sequenced sample was CD4+ or CD8+ T cells sorted from blood, obtained in a trial of the OX40 agonist ivuxolimab. The receptors here all came from an adult with an advanced solid tumor such as melanoma, head and neck, liver or kidney cancer. CDR3s include the opening cysteine and the closing phenylalanine or tryptophan. Each record gives: CDR3 protein, CDR3 DNA, D gene, clone size, V gene, J gene. The D gene is left open where the match is weak. Not every row has a clone size; where given, it reads once, few, many or a size class.

CASSSWVGGYTF	TGTGCCAGCAGTTCATGGGTTGGCGGCTACACCTTC	NA	medium-sized	TRBV27	TRBJ1-2
CASSPNLRDLMEQYF	TGTGCCAGCAGCCCAAACCTTCGGGACCTGATGGAGCAGTACTTC	NA	few	TRBV7-9	TRBJ2-7
CASSFDRTHEQFF	TGTGCCAGCAGCTTTGACAGGACTCATGAGCAGTTCTTC	NA	NA	TRBV5-6	TRBJ2-1
CASSFSGVAGGSLLYEQYF	TGTGCCAGCAGCTTTTCAGGTGTAGCGGGGGGGTCCCTACTGTACGAGCAGTACTTC	TRBD2	NA	TRBV7-2	TRBJ2-7
CASSEGASYEQYF	TGTGCCAGCAGTGAAGGTGCCTCCTACGAGCAGTACTTC	NA	NA	TRBV6-1	TRBJ2-7
CASSSEFGTGTDTQYF	TGTGCCAGCAGTTCAGAGTTTGGGACAGGCACAGATACGCAGTATTTT	TRBD1	NA	TRBV28	TRBJ2-3
CASSQSRYTEAFF	TGTGCCAGCAGCCAATCGAGGTACACTGAAGCTTTCTTT	NA	NA	TRBV4-2	TRBJ1-1
CASSLVHSTGELFF	TGTGCCAGCAGCTTAGTCCACAGTACCGGGGAGCTGTTTTTT	NA	NA	TRBV11-2	TRBJ2-2
CASSLPGQGFYEQYF	TGTGCCAGCAGTTTACCGGGACAGGGGTTCTACGAGCAGTACTTC	TRBD1	NA	TRBV28	TRBJ2-7
CASSPSRGAGGYTF	TGTGCCAGCAGCCCCTCTAGGGGGGCGGGTGGCTACACCTTC	NA	NA	TRBV27	TRBJ1-2
CASSLGLAGESEQFF	TGTGCCAGCAGCTTGGGCTTAGCGGGAGAAAGCGAGCAGTTCTTC	TRBD2	NA	TRBV5-6	TRBJ2-1
CASSSGIPPYEQYF	TGTGCCAGCAGCTCAGGGATCCCGCCCTACGAGCAGTACTTC	NA	NA	TRBV7-2	TRBJ2-7
CASSPQADLTYEQYF	TGTGCCAGCTCACCACAGGCGGATCTAACCTACGAGCAGTACTTC	NA	NA	TRBV18	TRBJ2-7
CASSLEPGQITEAFF	TGTGCCAGCAGCTTGGAGCCAGGTCAAATCACTGAAGCTTTCTTT	NA	NA	TRBV5-4	TRBJ1-1
CASSTNRGQETQYF	TGTGCCAGTAGTACGAACAGGGGGCAGGAGACCCAGTACTTC	TRBD1	NA	TRBV19	TRBJ2-5
CAILLEGMNTEAFF	TGTGCCATTCTTCTTGAGGGGATGAACACTGAAGCTTTCTTT	NA	NA	TRBV6-5	TRBJ1-1
CASSLERSAGGYGETQYF	TGTGCCAGCAGCTTAGAAAGGTCGGCGGGAGGATACGGGGAGACCCAGTACTTC	TRBD2	NA	TRBV7-2	TRBJ2-5
CAISDLVNSAYEQYF	TGTGCCATCAGTGATCTAGTAAATTCAGCCTACGAGCAGTACTTC	NA	NA	TRBV10-3	TRBJ2-7
CAGPPGQGNQPQHF	TGTGCCGGGCCTCCGGGACAGGGTAATCAGCCCCAGCATTTT	TRBD1	once	TRBV27	TRBJ1-5
CASSEYFSGSTDTQYF	TGTGCCAGCAGTGAATATTTCAGCGGGAGCACAGATACGCAGTATTTT	NA	NA	TRBV25-1	TRBJ2-3
CASSPERNYEQYF	TGTGCCAGCTCACCTGAGCGGAACTACGAGCAGTACTTC	NA	NA	TRBV18	TRBJ2-7
CASRGLAASGAETQYF	TGTGCCAGCAGAGGACTAGCGGCCTCGGGAGCGGAGACCCAGTACTTC	TRBD2	few	TRBV28	TRBJ2-5
CASSPRQGGGNSPLHF	TGTGCCAGCAGCCCTAGACAGGGTGGTGGCAATTCACCCCTCCACTTT	TRBD1	NA	TRBV4-2	TRBJ1-6
CASSMNDRPYYGYTF	TGTGCCAGTAGTATGAATGACAGGCCCTACTATGGCTACACCTTC	NA	NA	TRBV19	TRBJ1-2
CASSLQRERGYNEQFF	TGTGCCAGCAGCCTTCAGAGGGAGAGGGGGTACAATGAGCAGTTCTTC	NA	NA	TRBV7-9	TRBJ2-1
CASSEVGSNQPQHF	TGTGCCAGCAGTGAAGTCGGTAGCAATCAGCCCCAGCATTTT	NA	once	TRBV6-1	TRBJ1-5
CASSDRPQDDEQFF	TGTGCCAGCAGTGACAGGCCCCAGGATGATGAGCAGTTCTTC	NA	few	TRBV6-4	TRBJ2-1
CSAGERADYGYTF	TGCAGCGCTGGAGAGAGGGCAGACTATGGCTACACCTTC	NA	NA	TRBV29-1	TRBJ1-2
CASSFDRTYEQYF	TGTGCCAGCAGCTTTGACCGAACCTACGAGCAGTACTTC	NA	NA	TRBV11-3	TRBJ2-7
CASRLGAEQETQYF	TGTGCCAGCAGATTGGGGGCGGAGCAAGAGACCCAGTACTTC	NA	NA	TRBV6-1	TRBJ2-5
CASSSNSGEDTQYF	TGTGCCAGCAGCTCCAATAGTGGGGAAGATACGCAGTATTTT	NA	NA	TRBV11-2	TRBJ2-3
CASSEMEGGYTF	TGTGCCAGCAGTGAAATGGAGGGCGGCTACACCTTC	NA	NA	TRBV6-1	TRBJ1-2
CASSSGGSNQPQHF	TGTGCCAGCAGTTCAGGGGGCAGCAATCAGCCCCAGCATTTT	TRBD1	NA	TRBV28	TRBJ1-5
CASSIGGREYNEQFF	TGTGCCAGTAGTATTGGCGGGAGGGAATACAATGAGCAGTTCTTC	TRBD2	once	TRBV19	TRBJ2-1
CASSPLGREQYF	TGTGCCAGCAGTCCCCTGGGTAGGGAGCAGTACTTC	NA	NA	TRBV28	TRBJ2-7
CASSLWGLAGESYEQYF	TGTGCCAGCAGTTTATGGGGACTAGCGGGAGAGTCCTACGAGCAGTACTTC	TRBD2	NA	TRBV28	TRBJ2-7
CSAWRADTQYF	TGCAGTGCCTGGAGAGCAGATACGCAGTATTTT	NA	NA	TRBV20-1	TRBJ2-3
CATNTGGKETQYF	TGTGCCACCAACACCGGGGGAAAAGAGACCCAGTACTTC	NA	NA	TRBV19	TRBJ2-5
CASSIIVGETQYF	TGTGCCAGCAGTATAATCGTCGGAGAGACCCAGTACTTC	NA	once	TRBV2	TRBJ2-5
CASSLLMLGEQYF	TGTGCCAGCAGCCTCTTAATGTTGGGTGAGCAGTACTTC	NA	NA	TRBV7-9	TRBJ2-7
CASSQVPSGSFSYNEQFF	TGCGCCAGCAGCCAAGTTCCCTCGGGGTCCTTCTCCTACAATGAGCAGTTCTTC	NA	NA	TRBV4-3	TRBJ2-1
CASSATGGADQPQHF	TGTGCCAGCAGCGCTACAGGGGGCGCGGATCAGCCCCAGCATTTT	TRBD1	few	TRBV9	TRBJ1-5
CASSPTSESTDTQYF	TGTGCCAGCTCACCGACTAGCGAGAGCACAGATACGCAGTATTTT	TRBD2	NA	TRBV18	TRBJ2-3
CASSYSGGGGYTF	TGTGCCAGCAGTTACTCGGGAGGAGGCGGCTACACCTTC	NA	few	TRBV6-5	TRBJ1-2
CASSSGQPKSGYTF	TGTGCCAGCAGCTCGGGACAGCCCAAAAGCGGCTACACCTTC	TRBD1	once	TRBV7-2	TRBJ1-2
CASSFDYLTNEQFF	TGTGCCAGCAGCTTTGACTACCTCACCAATGAGCAGTTCTTC	NA	NA	TRBV7-2	TRBJ2-1
CAIGERDTQYF	TGTGCCATCGGGGAGCGGGATACGCAGTATTTT	NA	NA	TRBV6-6	TRBJ2-3
CASSPHSQSGWANNEQFF	TGTGCCAGCAGCCCCCATTCCCAATCGGGGTGGGCCAACAATGAGCAGTTCTTC	NA	NA	TRBV9	TRBJ2-1
CSAGLAGGGEQFF	TGCAGCGCAGGACTAGCGGGGGGCGGTGAGCAGTTCTTC	TRBD2	few	TRBV29-1	TRBJ2-1
CASGKPGETQYF	TGTGCCAGCGGAAAACCCGGGGAGACCCAGTACTTC	NA	NA	TRBV27	TRBJ2-5
CASSIDREYEQYF	TGTGCCAGTAGTATAGATCGAGAGTACGAGCAGTACTTC	NA	NA	TRBV19	TRBJ2-7
CAWSIVGGQPQHF	TGTGCCTGGAGTATTGTGGGGGGACAGCCCCAGCATTTT	NA	NA	TRBV30	TRBJ1-5
CASSFPPPGTGYTF	TGTGCCAGCAGTTTCCCCCCCCCGGGCACGGGCTACACCTTC	NA	NA	TRBV28	TRBJ1-2
CSAESEGYTF	TGCAGTGCTGAATCAGAGGGCTACACCTTC	NA	NA	TRBV20-1	TRBJ1-2
CASSLTYTGTSVGYTF	TGTGCCAGCAGTTTAACCTATACGGGTACCTCCGTGGGCTACACCTTC	NA	NA	TRBV27	TRBJ1-2
CASSPPGGRYQETQYF	TGCGCCAGCAGCCCACCGGGGGGGAGGTACCAAGAGACCCAGTACTTC	TRBD2	NA	TRBV5-1	TRBJ2-5
CASSLEATTGNTIYF	TGCGCCAGCAGCTTGGAAGCGACGACCGGAAACACCATATATTTT	NA	NA	TRBV5-1	TRBJ1-3
CASSFDPSGELFF	TGTGCCAGCAGCTTTGACCCGTCCGGGGAGCTGTTTTTT	NA	NA	TRBV7-2	TRBJ2-2
CASSLDSSYYNEQFF	TGTGCCAGCAGCTTAGATTCCTCGTACTACAATGAGCAGTTCTTC	NA	NA	TRBV7-2	TRBJ2-1
CASSRGDSIYGYTF	TGCGCCAGCAGCCGGGGCGACAGTATCTATGGCTACACCTTC	NA	NA	TRBV5-1	TRBJ1-2